This TCR beta chain was found in a study of blood T cell repertoires in COVID-19. Study details: The United States, Italy and Spain were the sources of the acute and convalescent COVID-19 samples. Sources were T cells, B-cell-depleted T cells, or PBMCs; the material itself was cDNA or gDNA.

Sequenced by immunoSEQ multiplex PCR; TCRdb stores in-frame clones only, minus some. The sample yields 650,000 to 800,000 clones, about 90% seen once. Trimming cost V 4 bases and J 2 bases, with 8 bases left between them. CDR1 and CDR2 (germline): LGHDT, YNNKEL (reference sequence). This CDR3 comprises 13 residues. The specimen was peripheral blood. The V and J genes are TRBV3-1 (or the pseudogene TRBV3-2) and TRBJ1-2; D is undetermined. The receptor's source is a woman younger than 35 with acute or convalescent COVID-19. CDR3 sequence (DNA): TGTGCCAGCAGCCCCCGCGGGAACTATGGCTACACCTTC. The encoded protein is CASSPRGNYGYTF.